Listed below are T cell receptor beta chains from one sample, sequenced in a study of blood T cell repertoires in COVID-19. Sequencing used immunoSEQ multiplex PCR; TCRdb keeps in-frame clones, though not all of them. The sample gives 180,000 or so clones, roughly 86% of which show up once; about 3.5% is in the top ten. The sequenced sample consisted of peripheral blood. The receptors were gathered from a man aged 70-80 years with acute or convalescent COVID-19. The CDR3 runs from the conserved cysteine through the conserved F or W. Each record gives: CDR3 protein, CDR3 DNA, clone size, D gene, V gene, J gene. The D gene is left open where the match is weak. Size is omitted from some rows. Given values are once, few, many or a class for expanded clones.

CASRGTGVASNQPQHF,TGTGCCAGCAGAGGCACAGGGGTCGCAAGCAATCAGCCCCAGCATTTT,-,TRBD1,TRBV2,TRBJ1-5
CASSQASGFQETQYF,TGTGCCAGCAGCCAGGCTAGCGGGTTCCAAGAGACCCAGTACTTC,-,TRBD2,TRBV3-1/TRBV3-2,TRBJ2-5
CATSDGQRGGYTF,TGTGCCACCAGTGACGGTCAGCGGGGCGGCTACACCTTC,-,-,TRBV24-1,TRBJ1-2
CASSSEGEQFF,TGTGCCAGCAGCTCGGAGGGTGAGCAGTTCTTC,-,-,TRBV7-9,TRBJ2-1
CASSPSGTLGSPLHF,TGTGCCAGCTCACCCTCCGGGACATTAGGTTCACCCCTCCACTTT,-,-,TRBV18,TRBJ1-6
CASTLAIPTGQSEQFF,TGCGCCAGCACCCTGGCCATCCCGACAGGGCAGTCGGAGCAGTTCTTC,-,TRBD1,TRBV5-1,TRBJ2-1
CASSPRRGSPLHF,TGTGCCAGCAGCCCACGGCGGGGATCACCCCTCCACTTT,few,-,TRBV7-3,TRBJ1-6
CSVAQGPGELFF,TGCAGCGTTGCCCAGGGTCCCGGGGAGCTGTTTTTT,-,-,TRBV29-1,TRBJ2-2
CASSLEWPYEQYF,TGTGCCAGCAGCTTGGAGTGGCCCTACGAGCAGTACTTC,-,-,TRBV5-5,TRBJ2-7
CAISESRAEETQYF,TGTGCCATCAGTGAGTCGAGGGCCGAAGAGACCCAGTACTTC,-,-,TRBV10-3,TRBJ2-5
CASSVSEGTQYF,TGTGCCAGCAGCGTAAGTGAGGGGACCCAGTACTTC,-,-,TRBV9,TRBJ2-5
CASSYQGASYEQYF,TGTGCCAGCAGTTACCAGGGGGCCTCCTACGAGCAGTACTTC,-,TRBD1,TRBV6-6,TRBJ2-7
CASSDADEQFF,TGCGCCAGCAGCGATGCAGATGAGCAGTTCTTC,once,-,TRBV5-1,TRBJ2-1
CASSSFGSTDTQYF,TGCGCCAGCAGCTCGTTCGGGAGCACAGATACGCAGTATTTT,-,-,TRBV5-1,TRBJ2-3
CASSRDSGQPQHF,TGTGCCAGCAGCCGGGACAGCGGGCAGCCCCAGCATTTT,-,TRBD1,TRBV12-3/TRBV12-4,TRBJ1-5
CASSFGRAIYNEQFF,TGCGCCAGCAGCTTCGGCAGGGCAATATACAATGAGCAGTTCTTC,once,-,TRBV5-1,TRBJ2-1
CASSDYSVEQFF,TGCGCCAGCAGTGACTATTCGGTTGAGCAGTTCTTC,-,-,TRBV10-1,TRBJ2-1
CASSSTGVGQPQHF,TGTGCCAGCAGCTCGACAGGGGTTGGACAGCCCCAGCATTTT,-,TRBD1,TRBV5-6,TRBJ1-5
CASSPPTGSYEQYF,TGTGCCAGCTCACCACCAACAGGGTCATACGAGCAGTACTTC,-,-,TRBV18,TRBJ2-7
CASSLVGSSSYNEQFF,TGCGCCAGCAGCTTGGTGGGTAGCTCGTCCTACAATGAGCAGTTCTTC,-,-,TRBV5-1,TRBJ2-1
CASSLWGQGPHF,TGTGCCAGCAGTTTATGGGGACAGGGGCCGCATTTT,-,TRBD1,TRBV28,TRBJ1-5
CASSFFTSGGNNEQFF,TGCGCCAGCAGCTTCTTTACCAGCGGGGGAAACAATGAGCAGTTCTTC,-,TRBD2,TRBV5-1,TRBJ2-1
CASVSGGRENYGYTF,TGTGCCAGCGTATCCGGGGGGCGCGAAAACTATGGCTACACCTTC,once,-,TRBV5-4,TRBJ1-2
CASRRQGDSQPQHF,TGTGCCAGCAGACGACAGGGGGATAGTCAGCCCCAGCATTTT,-,TRBD1,TRBV6-5,TRBJ1-5
CATSRGGDAYEQYF,TGTGCCACCAGCAGAGGGGGCGACGCCTACGAGCAGTACTTC,-,-,TRBV15,TRBJ2-7
CATYIGGYTF,TGCGCCACCTATATTGGTGGCTACACCTTC,-,-,TRBV5-1,TRBJ1-2
CASSQDKSYEQYF,TGCGCCAGCAGCCAGGACAAGTCCTACGAGCAGTACTTC,few,-,TRBV4-1,TRBJ2-7